This entry concerns a single TCR beta chain. The antigen is undetermined. Germline values: CDR1 SQVTM, CDR2 ANQGSEA. V dropped 6 bases and J dropped 4 bases, with 12 bases sitting between them. There are 12 residues in the CDR3. This entry comes from a study of T cells in localized non-small cell lung cancer. Data came from immunoSEQ multiplex PCR; TCRdb stores just in-frame clones and leaves some out. Of tens of thousands of clones in the sample, approximately 80% were seen once. Study results and limitations: Uninvolved adjacent lung had more T cell clonality than any other tissue, topping tumor. Longer overall survival was seen with higher T cell density measured in blood. Tumor samples were not multi-region, leaving intratumor heterogeneity unexcluded. Adjacent lung tissue had a median about 58 of the top 100 clones found in the tumor.

The J gene is TRBJ1-1, the V gene TRBV29-1, with D unclear. This TCR derives from a female donor over 55 with stage II squamous cell lung carcinoma. This material consisted of peripheral blood, taken before any cancer treatment. This chain's CDR3 is CSVRLAGTEAFF. Here the CDR3 DNA reads TGCAGCGTACGACTTGCGGGCACTGAAGCTTTCTTT.